This T cell receptor (beta chain) was recorded in a study of cytomegalovirus exposure and HLA in healthy donors. Study-level findings and limits: A later analysis reportedly identified an Asian-associated ancestry cluster as carrying fewer N-insertions than the roughly 720-donor mean. Immune exposure was documented only through CMV serostatus.

The CDR3 is 11 amino acids. Germline V gives CDR1 DFQATT, CDR2 SNEGSKA (reference sequence). Details on this clone: The target antigen is unknown.

Primers included in the PCR were 60 Vbeta and 13 Jbeta primers. Assay used: immunoSEQ multiplex PCR; TCRdb lists only in-frame clones, some missing. The sample includes 85,000 to 100,000 clones, about 87% of them seen just once. The source of this sequence is a man aged 18 to 29 in good health and CMV-seronegative. Input material: PBMCs. This sequence joins TRBV20-1 and TRBJ2-3, with D tentatively TRBD2 (6 bases). Here the CDR3 DNA reads TGCGGCTACCCGGTCGGACTAACGCAGTATTTT. Amino acids: CGYPVGLTQYF.